This TCR beta chain was sequenced in a study of regulatory T cells in long-lasting Graves disease. Library construction for TCR beta used iRepertoire HTBI primers and Arm-PCR of CDR3 regions. TCRdb fed the multiplex PCR reads into MiXCR, producing one record per CDR3 protein. The sample contains 530,000 or so distinct CDR3 sequences, about 13% of which appear only once. As for this clonotype: The antigen is not known. This may stem from a read error, because a much larger clone lies one nucleotide away.

Notes on the study in general: Owing to a sample size that was small, accuracy may have been reduced.

The CDR3 length is 12 residues. Germline V lookup: CDR1 SNHLY, CDR2 FYNNEI. Time point specified: newly diagnosed GD, antithyroid drugs for less than 3 months. PBMC RNA was the source of the TCR library. This sample also appeared in a second study, on T cells in Graves' hyperthyroidism and ophthalmopathy.

The input for sequencing was peripheral blood mononuclear cells (PBMCs), taken at new diagnosis, from a patient treated with antithyroid drugs. The TCR was taken from a man aged 25-45 years with Graves disease. V gene TRBV2 combines with J gene TRBJ2-1, with D possibly called TRBD1 or TRBD2 (5 bases each). CDR3: CASGGQYNGQFF. In DNA, the CDR3 is TGTGCCAGCGGAGGACAATACAATGGGCAGTTCTTC.